The rows below give T cell receptor beta chains drawn from one sample of a study of blood T cell repertoires in COVID-19. The repertoire was sequenced with immunoSEQ multiplex PCR; TCRdb's copy has only in-frame clones and lacks some. This sample carries about 250,000 clones, 85% to 90% of them seen once, and the ten largest clones take about 4%. Specimen: PBMCs or T cells enriched from blood (not recorded which). The receptors stem from a woman aged 25 to 39 with acute COVID-19. Each CDR3 is given with its conserved first and last residue. A D gene is named only where the DNA matches it firmly. Clone size is not always given. Where it is, it says once, few, many or a class for expanded clones.

NA	TRBJ2-1	TRBV5-1	NA	15	TGCGCCAGCAGCTCGGACACCCGCTCCTACAATGAGCAGTTCTTC	CASSSDTRSYNEQFF
TRBD1	TRBJ1-4	TRBV7-6	once	16	TGTGCCAGCAGCCCTCAGGGGGCCGCAACTAATGAAAAACTGTTTTTT	CASSPQGAATNEKLFF
TRBD1	TRBJ1-1	TRBV2	NA	14	TGTGCCAGCGGTAGACAGGGGCCTGCACTGGAAGCTTTCTTT	CASGRQGPALEAFF
NA	TRBJ1-1	TRBV6-5	once	15	TGTGCCAGCAGTCGTCCGGGACCCGTACGCCGGGAGGCTTTCTTT	CASSRPGPVRREAFF
NA	TRBJ1-6	TRBV28	NA	14	TGTGCCAGCAGGGTAAGGCCAGGGGATTCACCCCTCCACTTT	CASRVRPGDSPLHF
NA	TRBJ1-5	TRBV6-2/TRBV6-3	NA	16	TGTGCCAGCAGTTCCTCCGGGAGCTATAGCAATCAGCCCCAGCATTTT	CASSSSGSYSNQPQHF
TRBD1	TRBJ1-2	TRBV28	once	15	TGTGCCAGCAGTTTACGCACAGGGGGCCCCCGGGGCTACACCTTC	CASSLRTGGPRGYTF
TRBD1	TRBJ1-5	TRBV7-2	NA	14	TGTGCCAGCAGTCGACAGGGTAATGAGCAGCCCCAGCATTTT	CASSRQGNEQPQHF
TRBD1	TRBJ1-1	TRBV2	NA	13	TGTGCCAGCAGTCGGACAGGGGTCACTGAAGCTTTCTTT	CASSRTGVTEAFF
NA	TRBJ2-7	TRBV4-1	NA	15	TGCGCCAGCAGCACAAACCGGGACAAATCCCCCGAGCAGTACTTC	CASSTNRDKSPEQYF
TRBD1	TRBJ1-5	TRBV11-2	NA	16	TGTGCCAGCAGCTTTCCTGACAGGGGGGGTTTTCAGCCCCAGCATTTT	CASSFPDRGGFQPQHF
NA	TRBJ1-5	TRBV28	NA	15	TGTGCCAGCAGTTCGAGGACAGCCTACAATCAGCCCCAGCATTTT	CASSSRTAYNQPQHF
NA	TRBJ1-2	TRBV19	once	12	TGTGCCAGTACCGATAGAGACTATGGCTACACCTTC	CASTDRDYGYTF
TRBD1	TRBJ2-7	TRBV5-1	few	14	TGCGCCAGCAGCTTACGACAGGGGGCCGACGAGCAGTACTTC	CASSLRQGADEQYF
TRBD2	TRBJ2-1	TRBV18	NA	16	TGTGCCAGCTCACCAGTCTTTGGCGGGGGGTCCAATGAGCAGTTCTTC	CASSPVFGGGSNEQFF
TRBD1	TRBJ1-2	TRBV7-2	NA	13	TGTGCCAGCAGCTCCGACAGGGGGCGTGGCTACACCTTC	CASSSDRGRGYTF
TRBD1	TRBJ1-1	TRBV5-1	NA	15	TGCGCCAGCAGCCCGAACAGGGGGCCGAACACTGAAGCTTTCTTT	CASSPNRGPNTEAFF
TRBD2	TRBJ2-1	TRBV6-5	NA	14	TGTGCCACTAACCCTAGCGGGGGTTACAATGAGCAGTTCTTC	CATNPSGGYNEQFF
TRBD1	TRBJ2-5	TRBV2	NA	14	TGTGCCAGCAGTGGGGACAGGGGCCAAGAGACCCAGTACTTC	CASSGDRGQETQYF
TRBD2	TRBJ2-2	TRBV9	NA	14	TGTGCCAGCAGCGTTGCGGGGGACACCGGGGAGCTGTTTTTT	CASSVAGDTGELFF
NA	TRBJ1-1	TRBV25-1	NA	14	TGTGCCAGCAGTGAACCCCAGGGATCCACTGAAGCTTTCTTT	CASSEPQGSTEAFF
TRBD1	TRBJ1-6	TRBV27	NA	17	TGTGCCAGCAGTTCAAGGACAGGAGCTATTGGGGGGTCACCCCTCCACTTT	CASSSRTGAIGGSPLHF
TRBD1	TRBJ1-1	TRBV5-4	NA	13	TGTGCCAGCAGCGGGTGGACAGGGGGAGAAGCTTTCTTT	CASSGWTGGEAFF
NA	TRBJ1-1	TRBV2	NA	14	TGTGCCAGCAGTGATAGGGGCCGTATCAATGAAGCTTTCTTT	CASSDRGRINEAFF
NA	TRBJ1-4	TRBV6-5	NA	15	TGTGCCAGCAGCGGGGGAGGGGTTGGTAATGAAAAACTGTTTTTT	CASSGGGVGNEKLFF
TRBD1	TRBJ1-2	TRBV6-2/TRBV6-3	NA	18	TGTGCCAGCAGTGGATCCTCGGGACAGGGAAGGCAGAACTATGGCTACACCTTC	CASSGSSGQGRQNYGYTF
NA	TRBJ1-2	TRBV6-5	NA	13	TGTGCCAGCACGAGCGGGACAAGCTATGGCTACACCTTC	CASTSGTSYGYTF
NA	TRBJ1-1	TRBV9	NA	14	TGTGCCAGCAGCGAGACAAGTGTAGGGGCTGAAGCTTTCTTT	CASSETSVGAEAFF
TRBD1	TRBJ2-5	TRBV7-6	NA	14	TGTGCCAGCAGCCCGGGACAGCAAAAGGAGACCCAGTACTTC	CASSPGQQKETQYF
NA	TRBJ1-5	TRBV7-2	NA	14	TGTGCCAGCAGCTTCGACAGCTTCAATCAGCCCCAGCATTTT	CASSFDSFNQPQHF
TRBD1	TRBJ2-7	TRBV4-3	NA	14	TGCGCCAGCAGCCAAGATACAGGGGGCTACGAGCAGTACTTC	CASSQDTGGYEQYF
TRBD1	TRBJ2-2	TRBV6-5	NA	15	TGTGCCAGCATCGTTGACAGGGGGGGCTTCGAGGGGCTGTTTTTT	CASIVDRGGFEGLFF
NA	TRBJ1-1	TRBV7-9	NA	12	TGTGCCAGCAGCCCCGGGGGAAACGAAGCTTTCTTT	CASSPGGNEAFF
NA	TRBJ2-5	TRBV5-1	NA	15	TGCGCCAGCAGCTTGCAGGGGCGGTGGCAAGAGACCCAGTACTTC	CASSLQGRWQETQYF
NA	TRBJ2-5	TRBV7-8	NA	16	TGTGCCAGCAGCTCCAGGACAGCCAGACTCCAAGAGACCCAGTACTTC	CASSSRTARLQETQYF
NA	TRBJ2-2	TRBV5-1	NA	15	TGCGCCAGCAGCTTGGGCGGGGGCGCCCCCGGGGAGCTGTTTTTT	CASSLGGGAPGELFF
TRBD1	TRBJ2-1	TRBV25-1	NA	14	TGTGCCACTCGGCGGACAGGGGCCTACAATGAGCAGTTCTTC	CATRRTGAYNEQFF
NA	TRBJ1-1	TRBV7-2	NA	16	TGTGCCAGCAGTTGGACTGCTCTCGCCACATATACTGAAGCTTTCTTT	CASSWTALATYTEAFF
NA	TRBJ1-2	TRBV5-8	NA	13	TGTGCCAGCAGTGGAGCGGTGCGCTATGGCTACACCTTC	CASSGAVRYGYTF
NA	TRBJ2-1	TRBV2	NA	16	TGTGCCAGCAGTGATCAACCTGTCTCTAAGAACAATGAGCAGTTCTTC	CASSDQPVSKNNEQFF
NA	TRBJ2-2	TRBV11-3	NA	16	TGTGCCAGCAGCCCGCGCAGGGGAATGAACACCGGGGAGCTGTTTTTT	CASSPRRGMNTGELFF
NA	TRBJ2-2	TRBV9	once	16	TGTGCCAGCAGCGTAGGGGGTAAGGGGCCCGGCGGGGAGCTGTTTTTT	CASSVGGKGPGGELFF
TRBD1	TRBJ1-1	TRBV6-5	NA	14	TGTGCCAGCAGTTACTCGAGGGGACAGGGTGAAGCTTTCTTT	CASSYSRGQGEAFF
NA	TRBJ1-1	TRBV12-3/TRBV12-4	NA	13	TGTGCCAGCAGTTTAGGGGCAGACACTGAAGCTTTCTTT	CASSLGADTEAFF
TRBD1	TRBJ2-7	TRBV20-1	once	20	TGCAGTGCTAGTTGGCCCCCCTCGGAGGACAGGGGGCGCGGAGGGTACGAGCAGTACTTC	CSASWPPSEDRGRGGYEQYF
TRBD1	TRBJ1-2	TRBV29-1	few	11	TGCAGCGCAGGGACAGAGTATGGCTACACCTTC	CSAGTEYGYTF
NA	TRBJ1-3	TRBV6-5	NA	14	TGTGCCAGCAACAGGGATCACTCTGGAAACACCATATATTTT	CASNRDHSGNTIYF
TRBD1	TRBJ2-3	TRBV29-1	NA	14	TGCAGCGTGGTACAGGGGGCCCCCGGAGATACGCAGTATTTT	CSVVQGAPGDTQYF
NA	TRBJ2-5	TRBV15	NA	16	TGTGCCACCAGCAGAGTTGGCGGGGCCTGGGGAGAGACCCAGTACTTC	CATSRVGGAWGETQYF
TRBD1	TRBJ2-1	TRBV4-2	NA	15	TGTGCCAGCAGCCAGACTGGACAGGGGAACAATGAGCAGTTCTTC	CASSQTGQGNNEQFF
NA	TRBJ2-1	TRBV12-5	NA	12	TGTGCTAGTGGTCTGGGTGGACAGGAGCAGTTCTTC	CASGLGGQEQFF
NA	TRBJ2-1	TRBV11-2	NA	14	TGTGCCAGCAGCTTAGATCCTAGATCCGATGAGCAGTTCTTC	CASSLDPRSDEQFF
NA	TRBJ1-5	TRBV19	NA	16	TGTGCCAGTAGTATAGAAGGAAGGTCCCGAGGTCAGCCCCAGCATTTT	CASSIEGRSRGQPQHF
NA	TRBJ2-7	TRBV28	NA	14	TGTGCCAGCAGTTTAAGCAGGGTCAGCTACGAGCAGTACTTC	CASSLSRVSYEQYF
TRBD1	TRBJ1-4	TRBV27	NA	14	TGTGCCAGCAGTCCCGAGACAGGGGTTGAAAAACTGTTTTTT	CASSPETGVEKLFF
NA	TRBJ1-1	TRBV5-1	NA	14	TGCGCCAGCAGCCAAGGACTTACTGAAACTGAAGCTTTCTTT	CASSQGLTETEAFF
TRBD1	TRBJ1-6	TRBV19	NA	16	TGTGCCAGTAGATCCAGTCGGACAGGGGGTAATTCACCCCTCCACTTT	CASRSSRTGGNSPLHF
NA	TRBJ1-5	TRBV5-6	NA	15	TGTGCCAGCAGCTTGGGGGGAGGAGTCAATCAGCCCCAGCATTTT	CASSLGGGVNQPQHF
TRBD1	TRBJ1-2	TRBV6-2/TRBV6-3	NA	14	TGTGCCAGCAGTTACGCCAGGGGGCGGGAAGGCTACACCTTC	CASSYARGREGYTF
NA	TRBJ1-6	TRBV5-1	once	15	TGCGCCAGCAGCTTCGAGCAGGGCGCGATTTCACCCCTCCACTTT	CASSFEQGAISPLHF